This TCR beta chain derives from a study of CD4+ T cells in melanoma. Findings and limits, study-wide: A reported correlation linked neoantigen-specific CD4+ T cells to CD8+, macrophage and B cell function. Diverse differentiation states were reported for melanoma neoantigen-specific CD4+ T cells.

Generated by immunoSEQ multiplex PCR, the TCRdb table keeps only in-frame clones and is missing some. The data show 5,500 to 8,000 clones, 69% seen once. Notes on this clone: Its antigen is unknown.

The clonotype comes from a human donor with melanoma. Sequencing was done on a sample of cells from a culture (not recorded whether cultured in vitro).

The CDR3 bases are TGCGCCAGCAGCTTAAGGGGTGCTAATGAAAAACTGTTTTTT. Residues: CASSLRGANEKLFF. This chain joins TRBV5-1 and TRBJ1-4, with a tentative D call TRBD1 (5 bases). Trimming shortened V by 2 bases and J by 3 bases, and 8 bases separated the two germline ends. The CDR3 has 14 amino acids. The germline V gene has CDR1 SGHRS and CDR2 YFSETQ.